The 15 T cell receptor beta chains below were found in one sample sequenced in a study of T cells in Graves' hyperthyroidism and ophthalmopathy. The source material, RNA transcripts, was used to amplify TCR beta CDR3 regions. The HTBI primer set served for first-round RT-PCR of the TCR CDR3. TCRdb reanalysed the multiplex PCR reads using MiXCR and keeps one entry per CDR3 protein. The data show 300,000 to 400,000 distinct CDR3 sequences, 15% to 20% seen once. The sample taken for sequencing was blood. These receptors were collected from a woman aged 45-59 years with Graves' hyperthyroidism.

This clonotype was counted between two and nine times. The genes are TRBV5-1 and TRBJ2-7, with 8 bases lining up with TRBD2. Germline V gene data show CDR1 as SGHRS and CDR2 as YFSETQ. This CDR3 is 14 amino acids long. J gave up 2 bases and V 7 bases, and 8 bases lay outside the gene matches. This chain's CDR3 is CASSLGRDPYEQYF. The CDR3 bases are TGCGCCAGCTCACTCGGGAGGGACCCCTACGAGCAGTACTTC.

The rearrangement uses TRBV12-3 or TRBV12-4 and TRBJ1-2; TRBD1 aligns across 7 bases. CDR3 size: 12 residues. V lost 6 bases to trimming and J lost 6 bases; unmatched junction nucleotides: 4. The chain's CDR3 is CASRAGTDGYTF. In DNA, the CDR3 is TGTGCCAGCAGGGCCGGGACAGATGGCTACACCTTC.

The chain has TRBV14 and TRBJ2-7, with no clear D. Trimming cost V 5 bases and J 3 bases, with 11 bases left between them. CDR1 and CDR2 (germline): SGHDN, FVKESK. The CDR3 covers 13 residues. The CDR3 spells CASSSRRYYEQYF. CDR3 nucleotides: TGTGCCAGCAGCTCCCGGAGATACTACGAGCAGTACTTC.

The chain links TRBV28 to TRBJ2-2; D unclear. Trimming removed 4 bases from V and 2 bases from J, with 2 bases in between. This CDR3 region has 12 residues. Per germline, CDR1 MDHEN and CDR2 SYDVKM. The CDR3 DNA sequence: TGTGCCAGCAGTTCCAACACCGGGGAGCTGTTTTTT. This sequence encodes CASSSNTGELFF.

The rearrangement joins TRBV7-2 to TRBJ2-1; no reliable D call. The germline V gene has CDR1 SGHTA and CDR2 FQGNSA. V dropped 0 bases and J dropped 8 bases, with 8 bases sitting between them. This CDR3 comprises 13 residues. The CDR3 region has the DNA TGTGCCAGCAGCTTAGCGCGTGTAGATGAGCAGTTCTTC. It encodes CASSLARVDEQFF.

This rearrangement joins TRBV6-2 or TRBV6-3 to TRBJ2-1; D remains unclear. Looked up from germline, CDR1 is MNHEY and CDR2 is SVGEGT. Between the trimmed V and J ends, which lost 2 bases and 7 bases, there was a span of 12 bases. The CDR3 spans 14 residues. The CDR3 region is CASSYIDQGNEQFF. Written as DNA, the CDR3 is TGTGCCAGCAGTTACATCGACCAAGGGAATGAGCAGTTCTTC.

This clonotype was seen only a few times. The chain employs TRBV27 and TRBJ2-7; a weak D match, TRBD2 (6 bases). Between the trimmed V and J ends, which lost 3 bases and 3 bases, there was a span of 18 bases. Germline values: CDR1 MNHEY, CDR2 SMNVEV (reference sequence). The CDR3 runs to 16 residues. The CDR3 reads CASSFSGTGGIYEQYV. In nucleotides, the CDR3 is TGTGCCAGCAGTTTCTCCGGGACTGGCGGGATCTACGAGCAGTACGTC.

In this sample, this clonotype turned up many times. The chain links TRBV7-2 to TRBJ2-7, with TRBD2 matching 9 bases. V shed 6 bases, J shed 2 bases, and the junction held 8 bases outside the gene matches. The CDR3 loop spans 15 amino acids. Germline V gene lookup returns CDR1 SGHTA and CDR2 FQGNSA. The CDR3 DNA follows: TGTGCCAGCAGTCTGACTAGCGGACCCACCTACGAGCAGTACTTC. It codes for CASSLTSGPTYEQYF. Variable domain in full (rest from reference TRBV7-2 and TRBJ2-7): GAGVSQSPSNKVTEKGKDVELRCDPISGHTALYWYRQSLGQGLEFLIYFQGNSAPDKSGLPSDRFSAERTGGSVSTLTIQRTQQEDSAVYLCASSLTSGPTYEQYFGPGTRLTVT.

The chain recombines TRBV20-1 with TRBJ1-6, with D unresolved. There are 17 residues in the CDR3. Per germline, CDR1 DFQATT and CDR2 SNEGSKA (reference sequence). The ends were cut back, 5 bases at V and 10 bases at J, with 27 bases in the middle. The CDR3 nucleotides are TGCAGTGCTCCTCCTAGGACGGCCCAGAAGGAAGGATCACCCCTCCACTTT. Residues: CSAPPRTAQKEGSPLHF.

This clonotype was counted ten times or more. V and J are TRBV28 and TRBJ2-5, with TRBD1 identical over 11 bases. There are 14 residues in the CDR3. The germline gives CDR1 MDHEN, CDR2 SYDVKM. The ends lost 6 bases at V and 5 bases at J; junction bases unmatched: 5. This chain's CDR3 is CASSGTGGMETQYF. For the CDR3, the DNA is TGTGCCAGCAGCGGGACAGGGGGTATGGAGACCCAGTACTTC.

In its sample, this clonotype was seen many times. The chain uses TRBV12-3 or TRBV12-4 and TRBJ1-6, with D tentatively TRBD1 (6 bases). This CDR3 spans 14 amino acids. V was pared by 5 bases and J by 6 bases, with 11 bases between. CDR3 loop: CASSPTGPNSPLHF. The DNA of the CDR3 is TGTGCCAGCAGTCCTACAGGGCCTAATTCACCCCTCCACTTT.

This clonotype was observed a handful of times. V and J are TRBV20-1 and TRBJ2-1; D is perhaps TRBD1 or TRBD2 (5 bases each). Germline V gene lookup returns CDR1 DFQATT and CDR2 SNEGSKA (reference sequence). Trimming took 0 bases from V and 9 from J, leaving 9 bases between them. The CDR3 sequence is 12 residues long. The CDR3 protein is CSARDRESEQFF. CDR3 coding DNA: TGCAGTGCTAGAGACAGGGAGAGTGAGCAGTTCTTC.

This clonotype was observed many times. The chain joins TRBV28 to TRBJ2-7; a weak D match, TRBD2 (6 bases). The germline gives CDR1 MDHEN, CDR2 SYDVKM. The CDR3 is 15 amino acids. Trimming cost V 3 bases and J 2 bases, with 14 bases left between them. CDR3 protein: CASSFGGVGPYEQYF. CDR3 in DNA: TGTGCCAGCAGTTTCGGGGGAGTTGGGCCCTACGAGCAGTACTTC.

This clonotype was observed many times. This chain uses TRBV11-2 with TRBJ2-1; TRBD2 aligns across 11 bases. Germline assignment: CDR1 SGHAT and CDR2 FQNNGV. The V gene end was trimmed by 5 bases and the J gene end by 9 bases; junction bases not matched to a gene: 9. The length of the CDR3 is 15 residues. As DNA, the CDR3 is TGTGCCAGCAGCCCTCCTAGCGGGGGGACGCGTGAGCAGTTCTTC. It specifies CASSPPSGGTREQFF.

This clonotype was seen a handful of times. The CDR3 protein is CAISELREDEQYF. The CDR3 coding sequence is TGTGCCATCAGTGAGCTACGGGAAGACGAGCAGTACTTC. The V gene is TRBV10-3, the J gene TRBJ2-7; D may be TRBD2 (5 bases). CDR1 is ENHRY, CDR2 SYGVKD, per germline. V gave up 2 bases and J gave up 5 bases, with 10 bases separating them. This CDR3 contains 13 residues.